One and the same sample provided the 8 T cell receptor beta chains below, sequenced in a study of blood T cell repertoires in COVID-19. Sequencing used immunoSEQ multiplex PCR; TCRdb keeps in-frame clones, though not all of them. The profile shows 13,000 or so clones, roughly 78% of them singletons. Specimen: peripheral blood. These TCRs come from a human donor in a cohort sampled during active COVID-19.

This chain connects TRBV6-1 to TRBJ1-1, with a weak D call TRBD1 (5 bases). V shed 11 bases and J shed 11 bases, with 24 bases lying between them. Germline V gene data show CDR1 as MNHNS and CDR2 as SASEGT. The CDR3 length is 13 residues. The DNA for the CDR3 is TGTGCCTCTCAAGTCAAGGGGTCCCAAAAGGCTTTCTTT. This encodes CASQVKGSQKAFF.

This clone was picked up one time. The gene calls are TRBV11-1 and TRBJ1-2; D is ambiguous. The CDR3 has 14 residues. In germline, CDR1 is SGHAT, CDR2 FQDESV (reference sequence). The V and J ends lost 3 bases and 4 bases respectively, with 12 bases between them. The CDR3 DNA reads TGTGCCAGCAGCTTTGGGCCGGACTCCTATGGCTACACCTTC. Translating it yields CASSFGPDSYGYTF.

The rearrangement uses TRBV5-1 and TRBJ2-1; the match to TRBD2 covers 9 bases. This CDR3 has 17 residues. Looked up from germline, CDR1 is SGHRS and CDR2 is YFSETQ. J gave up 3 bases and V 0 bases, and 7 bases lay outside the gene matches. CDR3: CASSLARTSVYYNEQFF. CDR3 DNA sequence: TGCGCCAGCAGCTTGGCCCGGACTAGCGTATACTACAATGAGCAGTTCTTC.

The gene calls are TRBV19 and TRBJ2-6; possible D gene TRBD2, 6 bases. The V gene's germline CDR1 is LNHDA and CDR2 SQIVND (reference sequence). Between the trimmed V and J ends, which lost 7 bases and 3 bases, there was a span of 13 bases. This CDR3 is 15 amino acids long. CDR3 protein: CASTGGGFGANVLTF. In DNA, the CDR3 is TGTGCCAGTACCGGTGGGGGGTTTGGGGCCAACGTCCTGACTTTC.

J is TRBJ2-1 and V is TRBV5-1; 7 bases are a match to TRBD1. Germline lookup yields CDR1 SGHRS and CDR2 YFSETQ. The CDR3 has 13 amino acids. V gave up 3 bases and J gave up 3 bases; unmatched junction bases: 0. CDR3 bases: TGCGCCAGCAGCTGGGACAGCTACAATGAGCAGTTCTTC. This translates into CASSWDSYNEQFF.

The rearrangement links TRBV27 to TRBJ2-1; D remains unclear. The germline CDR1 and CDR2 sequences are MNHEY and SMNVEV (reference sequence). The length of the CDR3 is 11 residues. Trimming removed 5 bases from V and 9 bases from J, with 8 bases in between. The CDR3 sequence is CASSSYSEQFF. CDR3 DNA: TGTGCCAGCAGTAGCTATAGTGAGCAGTTCTTC.

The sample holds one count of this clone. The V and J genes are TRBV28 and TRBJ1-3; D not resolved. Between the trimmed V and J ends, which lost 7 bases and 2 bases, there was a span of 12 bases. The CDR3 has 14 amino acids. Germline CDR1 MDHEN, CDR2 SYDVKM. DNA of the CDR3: TGTGCCAGCAAGGAGTCGAGCGCTGGAAACACCATATATTTT. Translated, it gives CASKESSAGNTIYF.

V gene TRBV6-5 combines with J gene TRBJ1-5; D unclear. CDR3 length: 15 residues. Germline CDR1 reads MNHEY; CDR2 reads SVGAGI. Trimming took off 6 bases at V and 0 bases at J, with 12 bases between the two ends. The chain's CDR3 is CASRALQYSNQPQHF. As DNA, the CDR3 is TGTGCCAGCAGGGCCCTCCAGTATAGCAATCAGCCCCAGCATTTT.